Shown below are 20 T cell receptor beta chains from a single sample sequenced in a study of CD8 T cells in ankylosing spondylitis. These receptors are not linked to any known antigen. Study-wide results and caveats: Seemingly distinctive of ankylosing spondylitis blood was a TCR beta motif formed by eight highly homologous variants.

TCRdb itself ran the 5' RACE reads through MiXCR, one entry per CDR3 protein. The sample lists approximately 540,000 distinct CDR3 sequences, over 9.5% occurring once. Sequencing input: blood, either unsorted or a sorted T cell fraction (not recorded which). The receptors were gathered from a male donor with ankylosing spondylitis.

V is TRBV7-9 and J is TRBJ2-3; no reliable D call. Trimming removed 5 bases from V and 2 bases from J, with 17 bases in between. The CDR3 has 16 residues. CDR1 SEHNR and CDR2 FQNEAQ come from the germline V gene (reference sequence). CDR3 DNA sequence: TGTGCCAGCAGCCCCGTGGAATTCCAGATCACAGATACGCAGTATTTT. It specifies CASSPVEFQITDTQYF.

The chain couples TRBV5-1 to TRBJ2-7; D may match TRBD1 or TRBD2 (6 bases each). V was shortened by 9 bases and J by 6 bases, with 22 bases between the two germline ends. CDR1 and CDR2 from the germline V gene are SGHRS and YFSETQ. The CDR3 consists of 14 residues. The CDR3 region is CATKLVVGGGEQYF. CDR3 coding DNA: TGCGCCACCAAGTTAGTGGTTGGAGGGGGCGAGCAGTACTTC. Full variable domain (missing parts from reference TRBV5-1 and TRBJ2-7): KAGVTQTPRYLIKTRGQQVTLSCSPISGHRSVSWYQQTPGQGLQFLFEYFSETQRNKGNFPGRFSGRQFSNSRSEMNVSTLELGDSALYLCATKLVVGGGEQYFGPGTRLTVT.

The rearrangement links TRBV29-1 to TRBJ1-1, with a possible D match to TRBD1 (6 bases). The V gene lost 6 bases and the J gene lost 5 bases, with 16 bases spanning the gap. Germline CDR1 reads SQVTM; CDR2 reads ANQGSEA. This CDR3 is built from 13 residues. In DNA, the CDR3 is TGCAGCGTCACTCCCGGGGGGCGGACTGAAGCTTTCTTT. Residues: CSVTPGGRTEAFF.

The V and J genes are TRBV20-1 and TRBJ2-2; perhaps TRBD2 as D (5 bases). This CDR3 is built from 14 residues. Trimming left V 1 base short and J 3 bases short, with 9 bases between. The germline gives CDR1 DFQATT, CDR2 SNEGSKA (reference sequence). CDR3 region: CSARGPGDTGELFF. CDR3 nucleotides: TGCAGTGCTAGAGGCCCCGGGGACACCGGGGAGCTGTTTTTT.

This clonotype was detected a few times. The CDR3 nucleotides are TGCAGTGCTAGCCCGGAACCCTACAATGAGCAGTTCTTC. Amino acids: CSASPEPYNEQFF. This chain connects TRBV20-1 to TRBJ2-1; no clear D. The CDR3 has 13 residues. Germline CDR1 and CDR2: DFQATT and SNEGSKA (reference sequence). Trimming stripped 3 bases from V and 2 bases from J, with 8 bases between.

This clonotype occurred a few times. This rearrangement joins TRBV2 to TRBJ2-2; no clear D. The CDR3 has 13 amino acids. The germline V and J ends were trimmed by 8 bases and 7 bases, with 14 bases remaining between them. Germline CDR1 SNHLY, CDR2 FYNNEI. CDR3 DNA: TGTGCCAGCGAACGGAAGGGCGGCGGGGAGCTGTTTTTT. Translated, it gives CASERKGGGELFF.

The J gene is TRBJ2-7, the V gene TRBV30; 7 bases align to TRBD1. CDR1 is GTSNPN, CDR2 SVGIG, per germline (reference sequence). J gave up 3 bases and V 4 bases, and 6 bases lay outside the gene matches. CDR3 size: 13 residues. CDR3 in amino acids: CAWNQGVNYEQYF. CDR3 nucleotides: TGTGCCTGGAATCAGGGGGTGAACTACGAGCAGTACTTC.

The V call is TRBV29-1, the J call TRBJ2-7, with D uncertain. V was trimmed by 6 bases and J by 5 bases, leaving 11 bases between them. The CDR3 is made up of 11 amino acids. CDR1 SQVTM and CDR2 ANQGSEA come from the germline V gene. The CDR3 spells CSVVNRDEQYF. CDR3 DNA sequence: TGCAGCGTAGTCAACCGGGACGAGCAGTACTTC.

There are a few counts of this clonotype. The V and J genes are TRBV27 and TRBJ2-3; D is ambiguous. In germline, CDR1 is MNHEY, CDR2 SMNVEV (reference sequence). This CDR3 has 14 residues. Trimming pared 2 bases from V and 4 bases from J, leaving 10 bases between. CDR3 region: CASSLRYIADTQYF. As DNA, the CDR3 is TGTGCCAGCAGTTTAAGGTATATCGCAGATACGCAGTATTTT.

The sample holds a few counts of this clonotype. The rearrangement joins TRBV6-1 to TRBJ2-5; either TRBD1 or TRBD2 may fit D (5 bases each). The germline V gene has CDR1 MNHNS and CDR2 SASEGT. The length of the CDR3 is 15 residues. Trimming left V 6 bases short and J 6 bases short, with 20 bases between. Here the CDR3 reads CASSRRGGNEKTQYF. The CDR3 DNA follows: TGTGCCAGCAGCCGACGTGGGGGTAATGAAAAGACCCAGTACTTC.

This clonotype showed up just a few times. The gene calls are TRBV3-1 and TRBJ1-1, with 10 positions matching TRBD1. Germline CDR1 reads LGHDT; CDR2 reads YNNKEL (reference sequence). This CDR3 has 15 residues. With 3 bases clipped from V and 9 bases from J, the junction kept 10 bases outside the gene matches. CDR3 coding DNA: TGTGCCAGCAGCCACCGGACAGGGGGGGTGTTTAAAGCTTTCTTT. Amino acid sequence: CASSHRTGGVFKAFF.

In nucleotides, the CDR3 is TGTGCCAGCAGAAGGGCGGGAGGAGGAGATACGCAGTATTTT. Its translation: CASRRAGGGDTQYF. The genes are TRBV11-2 and TRBJ2-3, with 8 positions matching TRBD2. V lost 6 bases, J lost 5 bases, and 7 bases stayed unmatched. Germline V gene lookup returns CDR1 SGHAT and CDR2 FQNNGV. The CDR3 is made up of 14 amino acids.

The chain has TRBV5-1 and TRBJ2-7, with 10 bases aligning to TRBD2. CDR1 is SGHRS and CDR2 is YFSETQ in the germline V gene. V lost 3 bases to trimming and J lost 2 bases; unmatched junction nucleotides: 8. The CDR3 extends over 16 amino acids. CDR3 nucleotide sequence: TGCGCCAGCAGCTATCGACTAGCGGGTGAACCCTACGAGCAGTACTTC. Translated, it gives CASSYRLAGEPYEQYF.

The V gene is TRBV5-1, the J gene TRBJ2-3, with unresolved D. Between the trimmed V and J ends, which lost 2 bases and 3 bases, there was a span of 19 bases. This CDR3 has 17 residues. Per the germline V gene, CDR1 is SGHRS and CDR2 is YFSETQ. This chain's CDR3 is CASSFGRFPTTTDTQYF. The CDR3 DNA reads as TGCGCCAGCAGCTTTGGAAGGTTTCCTACCACGACAGATACGCAGTATTTT.

The chain is built from TRBV5-6 and TRBJ2-6; D perhaps matches TRBD1 (7 bases). CDR3 length equals 16 residues. Trimming removed 4 bases at V and 5 bases at J, with 16 bases between. CDR1 and CDR2 (germline): SGHDT, YYEEEE. CDR3 sequence: CASSVRDRDWANVLTF. The CDR3 DNA is TGTGCCAGCAGCGTAAGAGACAGGGACTGGGCCAACGTCCTGACTTTC.

The table lists this clonotype with a few counts. The J gene is TRBJ2-1, the V gene TRBV5-1; tentatively, D is TRBD1 (5 bases). Germline values: CDR1 SGHRS, CDR2 YFSETQ. Trimming removed 6 bases at V and 7 bases at J, with 20 bases between. The CDR3 has 15 amino acids. The CDR3 DNA follows: TGCGCCAGCACCCAGACAGTCCCCTTAGTGAATGAGCAGTTCTTC. Protein sequence: CASTQTVPLVNEQFF.

This clonotype was seen more than once but under ten times. CDR3: CASSPRLANDEQFF. The DNA for the CDR3 is TGTGCCAGCAGCCCCCGACTAGCAAACGATGAGCAGTTCTTC. The J gene is TRBJ2-1, the V gene TRBV9, with 7 bases fitting TRBD2. The germline CDR1 and CDR2 sequences are SGDLS and YYNGEE. CDR3 length: 14 amino acids. V lost 4 bases to trimming and J lost 8 bases; unmatched junction nucleotides: 9. Variable domain in full (rest from reference TRBV9 and TRBJ2-1): DSGVTQTPKHLITATGQRVTLRCSPRSGDLSVYWYQQSLDQGLQFLIQYYNGEERAKGNILERFSAQQFPDLHSELNLSSLELGDSALYFCASSPRLANDEQFFGPGTRLTVL.

This rearrangement joins TRBV5-1 to TRBJ2-1; 12 positions agree with TRBD2. V gave up 4 bases and J gave up 8 bases; unmatched junction bases: 10. The CDR3 runs to 16 residues. Germline V gives CDR1 SGHRS, CDR2 YFSETQ. The CDR3 reads CASSPSSGRARHEQFF. In nucleotides, the CDR3 is TGCGCCAGCAGCCCATCTAGCGGGAGGGCCAGGCATGAGCAGTTCTTC.

In its sample, this clonotype was seen a few times. The genes are TRBV9 and TRBJ2-1; 16 positions agree with TRBD2. CDR1 and CDR2 (germline): SGDLS, YYNGEE. The V segment lost 4 bases and the J segment 6 bases; nucleotides outside the gene matches: 7. The CDR3 length is 17 residues. CDR3: CASSHGTSGRGPNEQFF. CDR3 bases: TGTGCCAGCAGCCACGGGACTAGCGGGAGGGGCCCCAATGAGCAGTTCTTC. The whole variable domain, filled in from reference TRBV9 and TRBJ2-1, reads DSGVTQTPKHLITATGQRVTLRCSPRSGDLSVYWYQQSLDQGLQFLIQYYNGEERAKGNILERFSAQQFPDLHSELNLSSLELGDSALYFCASSHGTSGRGPNEQFFGPGTRLTVL.

The chain carries TRBV12-3 or TRBV12-4 and TRBJ1-5, with 10 bases matching TRBD1. The CDR3 has 14 amino acids. The trim removed 6 bases at V and 1 base at J, leaving 0 bases unmatched. The CDR3 sequence: CASRGQGSNQPQHF. In DNA, the CDR3 is TGTGCCAGCAGGGGACAGGGGAGCAATCAGCCCCAGCATTTT.